Following are 20 T cell receptor beta chains from one sample sequenced in a study of T cell repertoires in cytomegalovirus infection. TCRdb re-analysed the reads in MiXCR, keeping a single row per CDR3 protein. Among around 530,000 distinct CDR3 sequences listed, approximately 25% were seen once. The sequenced sample was PBMCs. These receptors all stem from a human donor in good health (CMV status not recorded). Some clones in this sample may be carry-over from other donors' samples.

In its sample, this clonotype was seen many times. The chain combines TRBV6-1 with TRBJ2-7; possibly TRBD1 for D (7 bases). V lost 7 bases to trimming and J lost 4 bases, with 14 bases between them. CDR1 MNHNS and CDR2 SASEGT come from the germline V gene. The CDR3 contains 13 residues. CDR3 sequence reads: CASTAGGRYEQYF. The CDR3 coding sequence is TGTGCCAGCACCGCAGGGGGGAGGTACGAGCAGTACTTC.

This clonotype was observed a few times. V usage is TRBV7-3 and J usage is TRBJ2-3; possibly TRBD1 or TRBD2 for D (5 bases each). Trimming left V 2 bases short and J 11 bases short, with 14 bases between. Germline V gene sequence: CDR1 SGHTA, CDR2 FQGTGA. This CDR3 is built from 13 residues. CDR3 residues: CASSLSTGTLQYF. The DNA of the CDR3 is TGTGCCAGCAGCTTATCAACGGGGACCCTGCAGTATTTT.

The chain is built from TRBV5-8 and TRBJ1-1; D is possibly TRBD1 (6 bases). Germline loops: CDR1 SGHTS, CDR2 YDEGEE. The CDR3 consists of 15 residues. The ends were cut back, 0 bases at V and 0 bases at J, with 9 bases in the middle. DNA for the CDR3: TGTGCCAGCAGCTTGGGACAGGCTATGAACACTGAAGCTTTCTTT. Its translation: CASSLGQAMNTEAFF.

This clonotype came up a few times. The V call is TRBV20-1, the J call TRBJ2-2, with 14 bases that match TRBD2. CDR3 length: 15 residues. V lost 5 bases and J lost 6; bases outside the gene matches: 5. Germline V gene data show CDR1 as DFQATT and CDR2 as SNEGSKA (reference sequence). The chain's CDR3 is CSASGLAGGAGELFF. DNA of the CDR3: TGCAGTGCTTCTGGACTAGCGGGAGGTGCCGGGGAGCTGTTTTTT.

V gene TRBV11-2 combines with J gene TRBJ2-3; D call uncertain. Germline assignment: CDR1 SGHAT and CDR2 FQNNGV. This CDR3 spans 15 amino acids. V was cut by 6 bases and J by 4 bases, with 17 bases left in between. The CDR3 protein is CASSRGLVFADTQYF. As DNA, the CDR3 is TGTGCCAGCAGTCGAGGCCTAGTCTTTGCAGATACGCAGTATTTT. The variable domain in full, completed from reference TRBV11-2 and TRBJ2-3, reads EAGVAQSPRYKIIEKRQSVAFWCNPISGHATLYWYQQILGQGPKLLIQFQNNGVVDDSQLPKDRFSAERLKGVDSTLKIQPAKLEDSAVYLCASSRGLVFADTQYFGPGTRLTVL.

The V call is TRBV7-6, the J call TRBJ2-7; D uncertain. Germline V gene data show CDR1 as SGHVS and CDR2 as FNYEAQ. This CDR3 comprises 13 residues. V lost 3 bases and J 5 bases, leaving 11 bases between the germline ends. The CDR3 sequence: CASSLSYEHEQYV. Written as DNA, the CDR3 is TGTGCCAGCAGCTTGTCGTACGAGCACGAGCAGTACGTC.

Regarding this clonotype: The junction and the germline gene differ at one end; a read error may be behind it. V is TRBV4-1 and J is TRBJ2-5, with unresolved D. The CDR3 extends over 13 amino acids. Germline-derived CDR1 and CDR2 are MGHRA and YSYEKL. As DNA, the CDR3 is TGCGCCAGCAGCCAAGCCCGCCAAAAGACCCAGTACTTC. It specifies CASSQARQKTQYF.

The sample holds many counts of this clonotype. The chain employs TRBV7-2 and TRBJ1-4, with D unresolved. Trimming cost V 4 bases and J 3 bases, with 18 bases left between them. Per germline, CDR1 SGHTA and CDR2 FQGNSA. This CDR3 is built from 17 residues. The CDR3 DNA sequence: TGTGCCAGCAGCTCTTTCGGAAAACAGTCCTCTAATGAAAAACTGTTTTTT. This codes for CASSSFGKQSSNEKLFF.

This clonotype was seen a few times. The rearrangement uses TRBV11-2 and TRBJ1-1, with TRBD1 as a possible D gene (5 bases). The CDR3 totals 12 residues. Trimming took 5 bases from V and 4 from J, leaving 8 bases between them. Germline V lookup: CDR1 SGHAT, CDR2 FQNNGV. CDR3 residues: CASSDDSTEAFF. The DNA of the CDR3 is TGTGCCAGCAGCGATGACAGCACTGAAGCTTTCTTT. The full variable domain, its missing parts supplied by reference TRBV11-2 and TRBJ1-1, is EAGVAQSPRYKIIEKRQSVAFWCNPISGHATLYWYQQILGQGPKLLIQFQNNGVVDDSQLPKDRFSAERLKGVDSTLKIQPAKLEDSAVYLCASSDDSTEAFFGQGTRLTVV.

As DNA, the CDR3 is TGTGCCAGCAGAAGAGAACGGTCACCAGTCACCTACAATGAGCAGTTCTTC. Protein product: CASRRERSPVTYNEQFF. This rearrangement joins TRBV6-1 to TRBJ2-1; no firm D call. Per germline, CDR1 MNHNS and CDR2 SASEGT. The CDR3 has 17 amino acids. V lost 6 bases to trimming and J lost 2 bases, with 20 bases between them.

CDR3 amino acids: CASRVRGFTDTQYF. The CDR3 bases are TGTGCCAGCAGAGTGAGGGGTTTCACAGATACGCAGTATTTT. This rearrangement joins TRBV27 to TRBJ2-3; D may correspond to TRBD1 or TRBD2 (5 bases each). Germline V gives CDR1 MNHEY, CDR2 SMNVEV (reference sequence). Trimming cost V 6 bases and J 2 bases, with 12 bases left between them. The CDR3 is 14 amino acids.

This clonotype was seen at least ten times. The chain has TRBV12-3 or TRBV12-4 and TRBJ2-2, with TRBD1 as a possible D gene (6 bases). Trimming left V 6 bases short and J 4 bases short, with 15 bases between. This CDR3 has 15 residues. CDR3 nucleotides: TGTGCCAGCAGCCCACAGGGCCGCGGCACCGGGGAGCTGTTTTTT. Amino acids: CASSPQGRGTGELFF.

The J gene is TRBJ1-1, the V gene TRBV5-1; no definite D call. V lost 0 bases and J 5 bases, leaving 8 bases between the germline ends. CDR1 is SGHRS and CDR2 is YFSETQ in the germline V gene. The CDR3 is made up of 13 amino acids. CDR3 loop: CASSLELGTEAFF. In DNA form, the CDR3 reads TGCGCCAGCAGCTTGGAGTTGGGGACTGAAGCTTTCTTT.

This clonotype was picked up many times. The V and J genes are TRBV12-3 or TRBV12-4 and TRBJ1-2, with D perhaps matching TRBD1 (5 bases). V gave up 3 bases and J gave up 4 bases, with 9 bases separating them. There are 13 residues in the CDR3. The CDR3 is CASSFRDVYGYTF. DNA of the CDR3: TGTGCCAGCAGTTTTAGGGACGTCTATGGCTACACCTTC.

V is TRBV28 and J is TRBJ1-6; weak D call: TRBD1 (5 bases). Germline V gene lookup returns CDR1 MDHEN and CDR2 SYDVKM. CDR3 size: 24 residues. The V end was cut by 3 bases, the J end by 0 bases, with 33 bases between. The CDR3 DNA reads TGTGCCAGCAGTTTTGTGCAGGGAGGATTTATTGGGTCTTCTACAAGCTCCTATAATTCACCCCTCCACTTT. Encoded protein: CASSFVQGGFIGSSTSSYNSPLHF.

This clonotype was recorded at least ten times. The chain employs TRBV7-8 and TRBJ2-5; no clear D. Per germline, CDR1 SGHVS and CDR2 FQNEAQ. The CDR3 contains 14 residues. V gave up 2 bases and J gave up 2 bases, with 9 bases separating them. The CDR3 coding sequence is TGTGCCAGCAGCTTACGTTTGCTACAAGAGACCCAGTACTTC. As protein: CASSLRLLQETQYF.

The rearrangement uses TRBV6-5 and TRBJ1-6; D call uncertain. Germline lookup yields CDR1 MNHEY and CDR2 SVGAGI. The CDR3 runs to 15 residues. Trimming cost V 2 bases and J 3 bases, with 8 bases left between them. The CDR3 is CASSYVPIYNSPLHF. CDR3 DNA: TGTGCCAGCAGTTACGTACCGATCTATAATTCACCCCTCCACTTT.

V usage is TRBV29-1 and J usage is TRBJ2-3; D is unclear. The CDR3 consists of 10 residues. With 7 bases removed from V and 6 bases from J, the gap between germline ends came to 8 bases. Per germline, CDR1 SQVTM and CDR2 ANQGSEA. This CDR3 reads CSAGWDTQYF. The CDR3 DNA is TGCAGCGCCGGGTGGGATACGCAGTATTTT.

This clonotype was seen a handful of times. The chain uses TRBV27 and TRBJ2-3; D remains unclear. The length of the CDR3 is 13 residues. Trimming removed 6 bases from V and 7 bases from J, with 14 bases in between. CDR1 and CDR2 (germline): MNHEY, SMNVEV (reference sequence). Here the CDR3 reads CASSRLDVNTQYF. The CDR3 DNA reads TGTGCCAGCAGCCGTTTGGATGTCAATACGCAGTATTTT.

This clonotype occurred a few times. The genes are TRBV4-1 and TRBJ2-7; 9 bases fit TRBD2. Germline assignment: CDR1 MGHRA and CDR2 YSYEKL. The length of the CDR3 is 16 residues. V shed 0 bases and J 7 bases; nucleotides not matched to a gene: 10. CDR3 loop: CASSQDGLAGVEEQYF. The DNA of the CDR3 is TGCGCCAGCAGCCAAGATGGATTAGCGGGAGTGGAGGAGCAGTACTTC.